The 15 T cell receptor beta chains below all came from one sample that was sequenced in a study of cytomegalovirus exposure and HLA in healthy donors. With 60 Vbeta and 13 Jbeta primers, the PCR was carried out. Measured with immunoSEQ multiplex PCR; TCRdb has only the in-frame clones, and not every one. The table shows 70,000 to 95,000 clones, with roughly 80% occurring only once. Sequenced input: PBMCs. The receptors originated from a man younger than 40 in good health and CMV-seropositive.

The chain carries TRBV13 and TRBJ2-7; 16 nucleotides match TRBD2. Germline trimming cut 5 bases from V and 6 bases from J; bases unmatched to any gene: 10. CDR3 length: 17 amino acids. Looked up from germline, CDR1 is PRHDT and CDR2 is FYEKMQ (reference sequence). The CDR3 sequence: CASSKSGLAGGPFEQYF. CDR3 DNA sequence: TGTGCCAGCAGCAAATCGGGACTAGCGGGGGGGCCGTTCGAGCAGTACTTC.

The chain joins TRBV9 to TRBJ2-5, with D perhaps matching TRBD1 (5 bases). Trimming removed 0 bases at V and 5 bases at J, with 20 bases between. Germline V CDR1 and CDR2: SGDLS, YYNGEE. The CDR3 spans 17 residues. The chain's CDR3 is CASSVGVMDKGVETQYF. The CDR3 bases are TGTGCCAGCAGCGTAGGTGTGATGGACAAGGGTGTGGAGACCCAGTACTTC.

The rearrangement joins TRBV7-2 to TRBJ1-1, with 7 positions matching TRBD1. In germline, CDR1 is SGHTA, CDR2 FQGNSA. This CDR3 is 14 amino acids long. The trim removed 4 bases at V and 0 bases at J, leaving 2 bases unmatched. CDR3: CASSSGQVNTEAFF. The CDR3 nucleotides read TGTGCCAGCAGCTCAGGACAGGTGAACACTGAAGCTTTCTTT.

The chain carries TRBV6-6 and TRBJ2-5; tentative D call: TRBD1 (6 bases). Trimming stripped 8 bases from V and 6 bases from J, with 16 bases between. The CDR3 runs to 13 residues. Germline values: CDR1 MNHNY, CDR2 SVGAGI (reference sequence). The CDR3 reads CASSLQGVKTQYF. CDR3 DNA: TGTGCCAGCTCTCTACAGGGCGTAAAGACCCAGTACTTC.

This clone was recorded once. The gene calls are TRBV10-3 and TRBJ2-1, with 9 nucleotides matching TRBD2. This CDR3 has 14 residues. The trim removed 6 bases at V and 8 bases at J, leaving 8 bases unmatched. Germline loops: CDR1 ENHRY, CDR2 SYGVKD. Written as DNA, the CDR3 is TGTGCCATCAGGAGGGGCGGGGGGGTGGATGAGCAGTTCTTC. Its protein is CAIRRGGGVDEQFF.

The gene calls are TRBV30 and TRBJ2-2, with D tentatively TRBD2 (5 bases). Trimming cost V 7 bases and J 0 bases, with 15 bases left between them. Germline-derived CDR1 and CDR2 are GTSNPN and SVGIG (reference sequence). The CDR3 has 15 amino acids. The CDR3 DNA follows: TGTGCCTCCCAGACGGGGTCCACGAACACCGGGGAGCTGTTTTTT. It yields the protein CASQTGSTNTGELFF. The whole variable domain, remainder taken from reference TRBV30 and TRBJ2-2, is SQTIHQWPATLVQPVGSPLSLECTVEGTSNPNLYWYRQAAGRGLQLLFYSVGIGQISSEVPQNLSASRPQDRQFILSSKKLLLSDSGFYLCASQTGSTNTGELFFGEGSRLTVL.

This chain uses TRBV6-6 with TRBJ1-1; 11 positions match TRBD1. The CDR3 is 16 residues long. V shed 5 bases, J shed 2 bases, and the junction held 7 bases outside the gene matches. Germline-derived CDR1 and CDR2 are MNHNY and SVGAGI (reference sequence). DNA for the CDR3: TGTGCCAGCAGTGGGCGGACAGGGGGCCCCAACACTGAAGCTTTCTTT. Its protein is CASSGRTGGPNTEAFF.

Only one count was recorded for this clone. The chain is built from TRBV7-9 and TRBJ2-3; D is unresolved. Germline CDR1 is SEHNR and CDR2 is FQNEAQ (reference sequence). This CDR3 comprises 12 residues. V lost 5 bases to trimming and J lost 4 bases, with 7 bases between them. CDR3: CASSSRADTQYF. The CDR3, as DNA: TGTGCCAGCAGCAGTCGAGCAGATACGCAGTATTTT.

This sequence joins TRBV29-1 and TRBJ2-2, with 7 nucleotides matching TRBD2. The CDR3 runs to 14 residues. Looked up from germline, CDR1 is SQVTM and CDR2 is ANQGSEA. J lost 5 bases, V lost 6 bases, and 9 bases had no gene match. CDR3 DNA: TGCAGCGTCCAGGTGGGAGGGGTGACCGGGGAGCTGTTTTTT. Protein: CSVQVGGVTGELFF.

The chain's CDR3 is CAIDRGRGYTF. The CDR3 bases are TGTGCCATCGACAGGGGGCGCGGCTACACCTTC. The genes are TRBV6-1 and TRBJ1-2, with 10 bases lining up with TRBD1. The germline V gene encodes CDR1 MNHNS and CDR2 SASEGT. The CDR3 contains 11 residues. V lost 10 bases and J lost 8; bases outside the gene matches: 4.

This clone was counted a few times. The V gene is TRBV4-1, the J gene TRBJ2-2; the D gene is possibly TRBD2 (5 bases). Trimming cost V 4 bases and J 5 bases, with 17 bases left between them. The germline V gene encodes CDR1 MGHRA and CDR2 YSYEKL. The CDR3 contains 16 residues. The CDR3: CASSPNRPGKTGELFF. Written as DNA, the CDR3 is TGCGCCAGCAGCCCAAATCGACCGGGGAAAACCGGGGAGCTGTTTTTT.

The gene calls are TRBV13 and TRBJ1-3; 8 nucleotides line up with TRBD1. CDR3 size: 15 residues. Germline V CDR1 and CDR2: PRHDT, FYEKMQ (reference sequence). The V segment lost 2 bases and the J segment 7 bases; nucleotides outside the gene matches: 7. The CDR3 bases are TGTGCCAGCAGCTTACGGACAGGGCCGGGGAACACCATATATTTT. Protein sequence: CASSLRTGPGNTIYF.

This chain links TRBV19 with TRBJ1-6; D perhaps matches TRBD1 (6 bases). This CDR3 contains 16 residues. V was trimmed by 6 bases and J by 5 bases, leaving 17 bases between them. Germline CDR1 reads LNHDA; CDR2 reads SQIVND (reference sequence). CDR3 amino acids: CASRVSGGLNNSPLHF. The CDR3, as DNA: TGTGCCAGTAGAGTCTCTGGGGGCCTCAATAATTCACCCCTCCACTTT.

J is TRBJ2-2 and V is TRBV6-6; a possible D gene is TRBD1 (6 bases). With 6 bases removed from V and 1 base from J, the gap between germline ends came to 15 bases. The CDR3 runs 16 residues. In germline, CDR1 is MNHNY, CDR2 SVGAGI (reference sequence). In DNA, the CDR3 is TGTGCCAGCAGCACCGACGGACAGCGGAACACCGGGGAGCTGTTTTTT. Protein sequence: CASSTDGQRNTGELFF.

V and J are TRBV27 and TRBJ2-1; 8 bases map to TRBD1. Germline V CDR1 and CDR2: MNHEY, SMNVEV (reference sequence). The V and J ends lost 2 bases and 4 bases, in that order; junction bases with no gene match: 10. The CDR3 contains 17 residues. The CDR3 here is CASSLDPGQATYNEQFF. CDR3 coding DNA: TGTGCCAGCAGTTTAGACCCGGGACAGGCTACATACAATGAGCAGTTCTTC.